This T cell receptor (beta chain) was obtained from a study of Ad26.COV2.S vaccination and SARS-CoV-2 variants. Germline V gives CDR1 MDHEN, CDR2 SYDVKM. V lost 1 base and J lost 9, with 4 bases in between. The CDR3 runs to 11 residues. The assay was immunoSEQ multiplex PCR, and TCRdb's table has in-frame clones only and misses some. The data hold under 150,000 clones, with 75% to 90% observed a single time. This chain links TRBV28 with TRBJ2-1; D ambiguous. The sequences come from peripheral blood, collected after recovery from COVID-19. This TCR was sampled from a human donor who had recovered from COVID-19. The DNA for the CDR3 is TGTGCCAGCAGTTTATATGGTGAGCAGTTCTTC. This gives the protein CASSLYGEQFF.